The 26 T cell receptor beta chains below come from one sample, sequenced in a study of T cell repertoires in cytomegalovirus infection. TCRdb re-analysed the reads in MiXCR, keeping a single row per CDR3 protein. Here the sample spans hundreds of thousands of distinct CDR3 sequences, almost 30% being singletons. Their antigen targets remain unknown. Specimen: cultured PBMCs, collected from culture after CMV antigen stimulation. Source of these receptors: a human donor in good health (CMV status not recorded). Some clones in this sample may be carry-over from other donors' samples.

The chain uses TRBV20-1 and TRBJ1-6; unclear D gene. CDR3 length: 14 residues. In germline, CDR1 is DFQATT, CDR2 SNEGSKA (reference sequence). Between the trimmed V and J ends, which lost 4 bases and 7 bases, there was a span of 14 bases. CDR3 residues: CSAKEGAGNSPLHF. Here the CDR3 DNA reads TGCAGTGCTAAGGAGGGAGCGGGGAATTCACCCCTCCACTTT.

This clonotype was seen only a few times. This sequence joins TRBV20-1 and TRBJ1-2; D uncertain. Deletions cut 3 bases from V and 8 bases from J, with 16 bases between. This CDR3 region has 13 residues. The germline V gene has CDR1 DFQATT and CDR2 SNEGSKA (reference sequence). This CDR3 reads CSARHQQSLGYTF. CDR3 DNA sequence: TGCAGTGCTAGGCACCAGCAGAGCTTGGGCTACACCTTC.

This clonotype was counted a few times. CDR3 coding DNA: TGTGCCAGCAGCTTAAGCCTACAGGGGAATCAGCCCCAGCATTTT. It specifies CASSLSLQGNQPQHF. This chain links TRBV7-8 with TRBJ1-5; TRBD1 matches at 7 bases. CDR1 is SGHVS, CDR2 FQNEAQ, per germline. J was trimmed by 4 bases and V by 2 bases; bases with no gene match: 5. The CDR3 covers 15 residues.

J is TRBJ2-5 and V is TRBV11-2; 11 bases match TRBD2. Unmatched junction bases numbered 14, after V lost 4 bases and J lost 4 bases. The CDR3 consists of 18 residues. Germline assignment: CDR1 SGHAT and CDR2 FQNNGV. In DNA form, the CDR3 reads TGTGCCAGCAGCTCCGGGACTAGCGGTACCCCTGCGAGAGAGACCCAGTACTTC. Translated: CASSSGTSGTPARETQYF. Full variable domain (outside the CDR3, taken from reference TRBV11-2 and TRBJ2-5): EAGVAQSPRYKIIEKRQSVAFWCNPISGHATLYWYQQILGQGPKLLIQFQNNGVVDDSQLPKDRFSAERLKGVDSTLKIQPAKLEDSAVYLCASSSGTSGTPARETQYFGPGTRLLVL.

In this sample, this clonotype turned up many times. This sequence joins TRBV7-2 and TRBJ2-2; D is possibly TRBD1 or TRBD2 (5 bases each). Trimming left V 8 bases short and J 4 bases short, with 23 bases between. The CDR3 runs 17 residues. Per the germline V gene, CDR1 is SGHTA and CDR2 is FQGNSA. CDR3 in amino acids: CASAAEIQGPITGELFF. The CDR3 DNA reads TGTGCCAGCGCTGCCGAGATTCAGGGACCAATCACCGGGGAGCTGTTTTTT. Variable domain in full (rest from reference TRBV7-2 and TRBJ2-2): GAGVSQSPSNKVTEKGKDVELRCDPISGHTALYWYRQSLGQGLEFLIYFQGNSAPDKSGLPSDRFSAERTGGSVSTLTIQRTQQEDSAVYLCASAAEIQGPITGELFFGEGSRLTVL.

This clonotype was seen a few times. V gene TRBV24-1 combines with J gene TRBJ1-2; D might be TRBD1 (6 bases). Trimming removed 3 bases from V and 3 bases from J, with 13 bases in between. The germline gives CDR1 KGHDR, CDR2 SFDVKD. CDR3 size: 15 residues. The CDR3 loop is CATSDPIQGDYGYTF. CDR3 sequence (DNA): TGTGCCACCAGTGATCCTATACAGGGCGACTATGGCTACACCTTC.

This clonotype was recorded at least ten times. This chain joins TRBV11-2 and TRBJ1-6, with D possibly being TRBD1 (5 bases). V was clipped by 4 bases and J by 8 bases, with 27 bases between them. Per germline, CDR1 SGHAT and CDR2 FQNNGV. This CDR3 is 19 amino acids long. CDR3 loop: CASSSKSSLNPPGHSPLHF. CDR3 DNA sequence: TGTGCCAGCAGCTCGAAATCCAGCTTAAACCCACCAGGGCATTCACCCCTCCACTTT.

This clonotype was counted at least ten times. The CDR3 DNA sequence: TGTGCCAGCAGTGCGGACACTGAAGCTTTCTTT. Translating it yields CASSADTEAFF. The chain combines TRBV6-1 with TRBJ1-1; D unresolved. This CDR3 is 11 amino acids long. V lost 4 bases, J lost 3 bases, and 3 bases lay in between. Germline V CDR1 and CDR2: MNHNS, SASEGT.

In its sample, this clonotype was seen many times. This chain uses TRBV7-2 with TRBJ2-1; D ambiguous. The CDR3 loop spans 15 amino acids. V shed 5 bases and J shed 7 bases, with 18 bases lying between them. CDR1 and CDR2 (germline): SGHTA, FQGNSA. The CDR3 here is CASSLIGPSQNEQFF. CDR3 nucleotide sequence: TGTGCCAGCAGCCTCATTGGGCCATCCCAGAATGAGCAGTTCTTC.

This clonotype was detected many times. V and J are TRBV20-1 and TRBJ2-3; D call uncertain. CDR3 size: 14 residues. Trimming removed 5 bases at V and 1 base at J, with 13 bases between. Germline V gene data show CDR1 as DFQATT and CDR2 as SNEGSKA (reference sequence). The CDR3 sequence is CSALDILGTDTQYF. In nucleotides, the CDR3 is TGCAGTGCTCTCGACATATTGGGCACAGATACGCAGTATTTT.

This chain uses TRBV6-1 with TRBJ1-6; D is possibly TRBD1 (6 bases). CDR3 length equals 14 residues. Trimming pared 5 bases from V and 14 bases from J, leaving 19 bases between. CDR1 and CDR2 from the germline V gene are MNHNS and SASEGT. In DNA form, the CDR3 reads TGTGCCAGCAGTCAACAGGGTGTTTCGGTGGCCCTCCACTTT. Protein: CASSQQGVSVALHF.

In this sample, this clonotype turned up a few times. The chain carries TRBV19 and TRBJ2-5, with a possible D match to TRBD1 (6 bases). This CDR3 has 14 amino acids. Trimming pared 3 bases from V and 2 bases from J, leaving 10 bases between. Germline CDR1 is LNHDA and CDR2 is SQIVND (reference sequence). The CDR3 reads CASSIRGGQETQYF. In nucleotides, the CDR3 is TGTGCCAGTAGTATCAGGGGTGGGCAAGAGACCCAGTACTTC.

This clonotype has a handful of counts. The chain recombines TRBV6-1 with TRBJ1-1; the D is unclear. The V gene's germline CDR1 is MNHNS and CDR2 SASEGT. With 6 bases removed from V and 8 bases from J, the gap between germline ends came to 10 bases. The CDR3 contains 11 residues. As DNA, the CDR3 is TGTGCCAGCAGATTACAGCCGGAAGCTTTCTTT. Translation gives CASRLQPEAFF.

The chain carries TRBV12-3 or TRBV12-4 and TRBJ1-2, with D perhaps TRBD1 (6 bases). Between the trimmed V and J ends, which lost 7 bases and 3 bases, there was a span of 15 bases. CDR3 size: 14 residues. The CDR3 is CASTTDRTYYGYTF. CDR3 coding DNA: TGTGCCAGCACCACGGACAGAACCTACTATGGCTACACCTTC.

The chain couples TRBV7-8 to TRBJ2-7; unclear D gene. The germline V gene encodes CDR1 SGHVS and CDR2 FQNEAQ. V lost 5 bases to trimming and J lost 0 bases, with 14 bases between them. The CDR3 is 15 amino acids. The chain's CDR3 is CASSNHAASSYEQYF. The CDR3 coding sequence is TGTGCCAGCAGCAACCATGCTGCTAGCTCCTACGAGCAGTACTTC.

This clonotype was counted ten times or more. Relative to the germline gene, one junction end is altered; a read error may explain this. V is TRBV7-6 and J is TRBJ2-1; TRBD2 matches at 14 bases. Per germline, CDR1 SGHVS and CDR2 FNYEAQ. The CDR3 is made up of 15 amino acids. The CDR3, as DNA: TGTGCCAGCAGCTTAGATGAGACTAGCGGGGGGGTCTCCGCCTTC. Encoded protein: CASSLDETSGGVSAF.

This clonotype was detected only a few times. The CDR3, as DNA: TGTGCCAGCAGCTTATATTCGACCTCTGAAGCTTTCTTT. Protein: CASSLYSTSEAFF. The chain employs TRBV11-2 and TRBJ1-1; no firm D call. Germline-derived CDR1 and CDR2 are SGHAT and FQNNGV. The germline V and J ends were trimmed by 2 bases and 6 bases, with 10 bases remaining between them. The CDR3 is 13 amino acids.

The gene calls are TRBV27 and TRBJ1-5; TRBD1 is a possible D gene (6 bases). This CDR3 is 15 amino acids long. Trimming left V 4 bases short and J 2 bases short, with 12 bases between. Germline V lookup: CDR1 MNHEY, CDR2 SMNVEV (reference sequence). CDR3 in amino acids: CASSSGAEGNQPQHF. CDR3 bases: TGTGCCAGCAGTTCGGGGGCTGAGGGCAATCAGCCCCAGCATTTT.

This clonotype was seen more than once but under ten times. V gene TRBV2 combines with J gene TRBJ1-4, with 12 bases fitting TRBD1. This CDR3 region has 15 residues. Losses at the gene ends were 6 bases for V and 8 bases for J; bases not matched to a gene: 7. Germline V gives CDR1 SNHLY, CDR2 FYNNEI. The CDR3 spells CASSGGTGGREKLFF. The CDR3 DNA follows: TGTGCCAGCAGCGGGGGGACAGGGGGCCGCGAAAAACTGTTTTTT.

This clonotype came up many times. The rearrangement uses TRBV7-2 and TRBJ2-2; 7 bases line up with TRBD1. The CDR3 runs 13 residues. Per germline, CDR1 SGHTA and CDR2 FQGNSA. The V and J ends lost 6 bases and 5 bases, in that order; junction bases with no gene match: 3. The CDR3 nucleotides are TGTGCCAGCAGGGGCAGGGGGACCGGGGAGCTGTTTTTT. Protein product: CASRGRGTGELFF.

This clonotype was detected only a few times. The chain recombines TRBV18 with TRBJ2-7; unclear D gene. V shed 3 bases and J shed 2 bases, with 11 bases lying between them. Germline V gives CDR1 KGHSH, CDR2 LQKENI. This CDR3 comprises 14 residues. The CDR3 here is CASSPSPRAYEQYF. The CDR3 bases are TGTGCCAGCTCACCGTCGCCCCGAGCCTACGAGCAGTACTTC.

The V gene is TRBV27, the J gene TRBJ2-2, with 7 nucleotides matching TRBD1. There are 16 residues in the CDR3. CDR1 MNHEY and CDR2 SMNVEV come from the germline V gene (reference sequence). Trimming cost V 5 bases and J 1 base; bases outside gene matches: 7. The CDR3 is CASSRPGQQNTGELFF. The DNA for the CDR3 is TGTGCCAGCAGTCGTCCGGGACAGCAGAACACCGGGGAGCTGTTTTTT.

V and J are TRBV27 and TRBJ1-1, with D possibly being TRBD1 (5 bases). Trimming shortened V by 3 bases and J by 4 bases, and 21 bases separated the two germline ends. This CDR3 has 17 residues. Germline loops: CDR1 MNHEY, CDR2 SMNVEV (reference sequence). CDR3: CASSFIDFGAGGTEAFF. CDR3 DNA: TGTGCCAGCAGTTTCATCGATTTTGGGGCCGGGGGCACTGAAGCTTTCTTT.

The chain uses TRBV7-2 and TRBJ1-3; 7 bases line up with TRBD1. Germline CDR1 is SGHTA and CDR2 is FQGNSA. The CDR3 loop spans 17 amino acids. The trim removed 5 bases at V and 0 bases at J, leaving 10 bases unmatched. The CDR3 DNA sequence: TGTGCCAGCAGCCCACGGACAGGCGCCTACTCTGGAAACACCATATATTTT. Amino acid sequence: CASSPRTGAYSGNTIYF.

J is TRBJ2-5 and V is TRBV7-9; 12 nucleotides align to TRBD2. Trimming cost V 4 bases and J 1 base; bases outside gene matches: 4. Per germline, CDR1 SEHNR and CDR2 FQNEAQ (reference sequence). CDR3 length equals 16 residues. This CDR3 reads CASSWTSGAVQETQYF. CDR3 DNA: TGTGCCAGCAGCTGGACTAGCGGGGCGGTCCAAGAGACCCAGTACTTC.

The sample holds a few counts of this clonotype. This chain uses TRBV19 with TRBJ1-5; no definite D call. The CDR3 is 14 residues long. V was cut by 8 bases and J by 6 bases, with 17 bases left in between. Germline CDR1 reads LNHDA; CDR2 reads SQIVND (reference sequence). The CDR3 spells CASSLPARSQPQHF. For the CDR3, the DNA is TGTGCCAGTTCCCTACCCGCAAGAAGTCAGCCCCAGCATTTT.